Given below is one T cell receptor (beta chain) in context. The antigen remains undetermined. The sample comes from a study of T cell responses to AZD1222 COVID-19 vaccine. Study-level results: Sampling captured repertoires only after the peak T cell response.

Method: immunoSEQ multiplex PCR; TCRdb's copy keeps in-frame clones and lacks some. The sample lists roughly 110,000 clones; more than 75% were seen once. The origin of this receptor is an adult in good health. The sequences come from peripheral blood, collected on day 0 of AZD1222 vaccination.

CDR3 amino acids: CASSFPGNFYEQYF. In DNA, the CDR3 is TGTGCCAGCAGCTTTCCCGGGAATTTCTACGAGCAGTACTTC. V gene TRBV5-4 combines with J gene TRBJ2-7; D is possibly TRBD2 (5 bases). This CDR3 is built from 14 residues. Germline CDR1 is SGHNT and CDR2 is YYREEE (reference sequence). Trimming removed 2 bases from V and 3 bases from J, with 12 bases in between.